Listed below are T cell receptor beta chains from one sample, sequenced in a study of T and B cells in COVID-19 patients. In TCRdb, the multiplex PCR reads were re-called with MiXCR into one record per CDR3 protein. The sample records 20,000 or so distinct CDR3 sequences, 35% to 45% being singletons. Sequencing input: blood. The receptor set was obtained from a human donor with active COVID-19. CDR3s include the opening cysteine and the closing phenylalanine or tryptophan.

v_call	j_call	cdr3_aa
TRBV5-6	TRBJ1-3	CASSSPGGGNTIYF
TRBV11-2	TRBJ2-7	CASSLDRLDEQYF
TRBV19	TRBJ2-6	CASMRNTGANVLTF
TRBV6-1	TRBJ1-1	CASSERWDRGVAFF
TRBV12-3/TRBV12-4	TRBJ2-1	CASRTWMGRDEQFF
TRBV29-1	TRBJ1-2	CSVADRGSGYTF
TRBV6-1	TRBJ1-5	CASRTRGPGNQPQHF
TRBV12-3/TRBV12-4	TRBJ1-2	CASSLASDSFYGYTF
TRBV5-6	TRBJ2-7	CASSPKEGARPF
TRBV27	TRBJ2-2	CASSLRLRGGHTGELFF
TRBV19	TRBJ1-1	CASSIEGRGNTEAFF
TRBV18	TRBJ2-3	CASSPFPAGGPTNTQYF
TRBV12-3/TRBV12-4	TRBJ1-1	CASSLALGGGTEAFF
TRBV12-3/TRBV12-4	TRBJ2-2	CASSDWGALDTGEPFF
TRBV7-9	TRBJ1-2	CASSPTGGYGYTF
TRBV5-6	TRBJ2-5	CASSLDGSGKTQYF
TRBV6-1	TRBJ2-1	CAIRSAGGPNNEQFF
TRBV19	TRBJ1-1	CASSTTGISNTEAFF
TRBV5-6	TRBJ1-2	CASSLTGQRNYGYTF
TRBV12-3/TRBV12-4	TRBJ1-4	CASRMTGESEKLFF
TRBV5-4	TRBJ2-3	CASSLLGLAGVTDTQYF
TRBV18	TRBJ2-5	CASSPRQGQETQYF
TRBV12-3/TRBV12-4	TRBJ1-5	CASRRRTAPFDQPQHF
TRBV6-4	TRBJ1-5	CASSEARPSLGQALF
TRBV12-3/TRBV12-4	TRBJ2-7	CASSPGTGAEQYF
TRBV18	TRBJ1-2	CASSPPGSGEISYTF
TRBV6-2/TRBV6-3	TRBJ2-7	CASRQRTGGIYEQYF
TRBV12-3/TRBV12-4	TRBJ2-5	CASRPQGGPYETQYF
TRBV24-1	TRBJ1-2	CASSHRGRGYGYTF
TRBV6-5	TRBJ1-2	CASSYVNRGLGNYGYTF
TRBV15	TRBJ2-2	CATSREGAGTGELFF
TRBV7-6	TRBJ2-5	CASSVIQETQYF
TRBV19	TRBJ1-5	CASSKATKGFGNQPQHF
TRBV12-3/TRBV12-4	TRBJ2-5	CASSSVTSGGRETQYF
TRBV27	TRBJ1-4	CASSLPGLGEKLFF
TRBV7-6	TRBJ2-1	CASSLSRGGPYEQFF
TRBV27	TRBJ1-2	CASSSHLGGGLLGGYTF
TRBV11-2	TRBJ2-5	CASSLGGSPVETQYF
TRBV7-2	TRBJ1-2	CASSQGLGGGYTF
TRBV6-1	TRBJ2-2	CASSGSGGALTGELFF
TRBV20-1	TRBJ1-2	CSARDRRSWGYTF
TRBV7-2	TRBJ2-5	CASSFLAGETGTQYF
TRBV13	TRBJ2-3	CASSLLEWASGRNTDTQYF
TRBV19	TRBJ2-2	CASSLDRVVGELFF
TRBV5-6	TRBJ1-2	CASSLKVGNYYGYTF
TRBV6-6	TRBJ2-7	CASNIRAEGDEQYF
TRBV6-6	TRBJ2-1	CASSYSASGGSFREQFF
TRBV5-6	TRBJ2-5	CASSLDGTRTRETQYF
TRBV18	TRBJ2-1	CASSPSSYNEQFF
TRBV12-3/TRBV12-4	TRBJ1-4	CASSFPSVSQRTELFF
TRBV6-2/TRBV6-3	TRBJ2-2	CASRGGGMNTGELFF